Below are 11 T cell receptor beta chains sequenced from a single sample in a study of a mutant IDH1 vaccine in newly diagnosed glioma. No antigen has been assigned to these receptors. Time point given: week 35, safety follow-up. What each vaccine dose contained was 300 ug of mutant IDH1 20-mer peptide, accompanied by topical imiquimod. Measured with immunoSEQ multiplex PCR; TCRdb has only the in-frame clones, and not every one. The sample records about 31,000 clones, over 65% being singletons. Sequences were derived from PBMCs, sampled from a glioma patient whose treatment included an IDH1 peptide vaccine. These receptors originate from a middle-aged woman with glioma.

The chain carries TRBV18 and TRBJ1-5; D may be TRBD1 (5 bases). CDR3 length: 14 residues. V lost 3 bases to trimming and J lost 0 bases, with 6 bases between them. Germline lookup yields CDR1 KGHSH and CDR2 LQKENI. CDR3 DNA: TGTGCCAGCTCACCGGACACTAGCAATCAGCCCCAGCATTTT. This encodes CASSPDTSNQPQHF.

This clone was picked up a small number of times. J is TRBJ1-1 and V is TRBV6-5; 8 bases align to TRBD1. The germline CDR1 and CDR2 sequences are MNHEY and SVGAGI. Trimming at V came to 5 bases and at J to 4 bases, leaving 9 bases not matched to a gene. The CDR3 has 15 residues. This CDR3 reads CASSLGGQAGTEAFF. CDR3 DNA: TGTGCCAGCAGTCTGGGGGGACAGGCGGGCACTGAAGCTTTCTTT.

The chain joins TRBV2 to TRBJ1-2; TRBD1 aligns across 7 bases. V was clipped by 2 bases and J by 8 bases; unmatched bases: 14. Germline V gene lookup returns CDR1 SNHLY and CDR2 FYNNEI. The CDR3 length is 16 residues. CDR3 residues: CASSEYRGQIYAGYTF. Written as DNA, the CDR3 is TGTGCCAGCAGTGAATACAGGGGACAGATATATGCGGGCTACACCTTC.

The chain is built from TRBV7-9 and TRBJ1-4; TRBD1 matches 8 bases. The CDR3 is made up of 14 amino acids. Trimming removed 2 bases from V and 7 bases from J; junction bases left unmatched: 3. Germline-derived CDR1 and CDR2 are SEHNR and FQNEAQ (reference sequence). The CDR3 loop is CASSLSGTGEKLFF. CDR3 bases: TGTGCCAGCAGCTTATCCGGGACAGGTGAAAAACTGTTTTTT.

The chain recombines TRBV7-2 with TRBJ1-2, with 7 bases aligning to TRBD1. This CDR3 contains 16 residues. Unmatched junction bases numbered 16, after V lost 4 bases and J lost 8 bases. Per germline, CDR1 SGHTA and CDR2 FQGNSA. The CDR3 here is CASSSGGQMAAQGYTF. The CDR3 DNA reads as TGTGCCAGCAGCTCAGGGGGACAGATGGCCGCTCAGGGCTACACCTTC.

V and J are TRBV2 and TRBJ1-2; 7 bases match TRBD1. This CDR3 spans 16 amino acids. Germline V gene lookup returns CDR1 SNHLY and CDR2 FYNNEI. The trim removed 1 base at V and 1 base at J, leaving 6 bases unmatched. CDR3 residues: CASSEDRRGLNYGYTF. The CDR3 DNA is TGTGCCAGCAGTGAAGATCGAAGGGGGCTTAACTATGGCTACACCTTC. Based on the CDR3 plus reference TRBV2 and TRBJ1-2, the full variable domain is EPEVTQTPSHQVTQMGQEVILRCVPISNHLYFYWYRQILGQKVEFLVSFYNNEISEKSEIFDDQFSVERPDGSNFTLKIRSTKLEDSAMYFCASSEDRRGLNYGYTFGSGTRLTVV.

The chain uses TRBV9 and TRBJ2-7, with 12 bases identical to TRBD2. The germline CDR1 and CDR2 sequences are SGDLS and YYNGEE. The CDR3 extends over 16 amino acids. V was pared by 1 base and J by 7 bases, with 9 bases of the junction left unmatched. This CDR3 is CASSVKSSGGAGEQYF. DNA of the CDR3: TGTGCCAGCAGCGTAAAGTCTAGCGGGGGGGCGGGGGAGCAGTACTTC.

This rearrangement joins TRBV7-9 to TRBJ1-2; 9 nucleotides line up with TRBD1. The V and J ends lost 3 bases and 4 bases, in that order; junction bases with no gene match: 3. Germline loops: CDR1 SEHNR, CDR2 FQNEAQ (reference sequence). The CDR3 spans 14 residues. Written as DNA, the CDR3 is TGTGCCAGCAGCTTGGGGGGACAGGGCTATGGCTACACCTTC. Protein sequence: CASSLGGQGYGYTF.

J is TRBJ2-2 and V is TRBV6-5; TRBD1 matches 8 bases. There are 15 residues in the CDR3. Losses at the gene ends were 4 bases for V and 6 bases for J; bases not matched to a gene: 7. Looked up from germline, CDR1 is MNHEY and CDR2 is SVGAGI. CDR3 sequence: CASSSTGDRSGELFF. The CDR3 DNA sequence: TGTGCCAGCAGTTCGACAGGGGATAGGTCCGGGGAGCTGTTTTTT.

The chain links TRBV15 to TRBJ2-1, with D tentatively TRBD1 or TRBD2 (5 bases each). Germline loops: CDR1 LNHNV, CDR2 YYDKDF (reference sequence). The V end was cut by 1 base, the J end by 0 bases, with 10 bases between. This CDR3 contains 16 residues. The CDR3 region is CATSRAKGSSYNEQFF. The CDR3 region has the DNA TGTGCCACCAGCAGAGCCAAGGGGAGCTCCTACAATGAGCAGTTCTTC.

This clone came up a few times. V and J are TRBV19 and TRBJ2-2; D remains unclear. The CDR3 extends over 14 amino acids. Looked up from germline, CDR1 is LNHDA and CDR2 is SQIVND (reference sequence). The V gene lost 5 bases and the J gene lost 1 base, with 8 bases spanning the gap. CDR3: CASSLTVNTGELFF. CDR3 bases: TGTGCCAGTAGTCTGACGGTGAACACCGGGGAGCTGTTTTTT.